Given below is one T cell receptor (beta chain) in context. This sample was taken from a study of blood T cell repertoires in COVID-19. The wider study: The analysed material was cDNA or gDNA that came from T cells, B-cell-depleted T cells, or PBMCs.

Recruits, aged roughly 18 to 95 years, lived in 20 to 30 US areas. Cohort allocation depended upon clinical history that participants reported. This CDR3 comprises 17 residues. From germline, CDR1 is LNHDA and CDR2 SQIVND (reference sequence). The ends lost 3 bases at V and 1 base at J; junction bases unmatched: 7. Clones were sequenced by immunoSEQ multiplex PCR, and TCRdb holds only the in-frame ones, with some missing. Of some 250,000 clones listed, about 89% are singletons. The clonotype was recovered from a man aged 35-49 years who had recovered from COVID-19. The sequencing input was PBMCs or T cells enriched from blood (not recorded which). The chain employs TRBV19 and TRBJ2-1, with 9 bases that match TRBD1. In DNA form, the CDR3 reads TGTGCCAGTAGTATTCTTTGGGACAGGGAATCCTACAATGAGCAGTTCTTC. Protein sequence: CASSILWDRESYNEQFF.